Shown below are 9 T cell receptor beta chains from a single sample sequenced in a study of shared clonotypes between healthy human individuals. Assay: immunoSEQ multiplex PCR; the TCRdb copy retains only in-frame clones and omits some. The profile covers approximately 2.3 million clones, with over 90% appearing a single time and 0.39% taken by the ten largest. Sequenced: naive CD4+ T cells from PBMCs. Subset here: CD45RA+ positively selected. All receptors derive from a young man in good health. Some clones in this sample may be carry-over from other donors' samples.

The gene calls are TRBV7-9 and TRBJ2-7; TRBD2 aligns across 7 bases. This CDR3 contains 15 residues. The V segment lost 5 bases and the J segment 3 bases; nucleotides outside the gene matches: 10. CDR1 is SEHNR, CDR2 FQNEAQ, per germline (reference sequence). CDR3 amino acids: CASSPEGGVGYEQYF. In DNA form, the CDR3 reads TGTGCCAGCAGCCCCGAGGGAGGGGTGGGCTACGAGCAGTACTTC.

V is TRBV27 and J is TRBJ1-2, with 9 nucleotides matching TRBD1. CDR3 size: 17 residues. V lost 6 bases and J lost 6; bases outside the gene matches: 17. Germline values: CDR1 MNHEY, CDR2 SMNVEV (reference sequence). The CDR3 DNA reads TGTGCCAGCAGCCGAGCACAGGGGGCGGACATGGCCCATGGCTACACCTTC. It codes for CASSRAQGADMAHGYTF.

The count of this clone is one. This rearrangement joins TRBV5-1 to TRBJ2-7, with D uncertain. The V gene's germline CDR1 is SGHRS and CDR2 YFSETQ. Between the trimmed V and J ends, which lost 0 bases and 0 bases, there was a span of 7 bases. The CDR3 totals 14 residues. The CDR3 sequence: CASSLATYSYEQYF. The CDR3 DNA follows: TGCGCCAGCAGCTTGGCCACATACTCCTACGAGCAGTACTTC.

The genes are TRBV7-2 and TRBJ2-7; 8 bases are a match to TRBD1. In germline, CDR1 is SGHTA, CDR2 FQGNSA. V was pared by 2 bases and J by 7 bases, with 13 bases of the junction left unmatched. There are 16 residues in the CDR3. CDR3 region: CASSLSGQGSDREQYF. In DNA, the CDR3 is TGTGCCAGCAGCTTATCCGGACAGGGATCGGATCGGGAGCAGTACTTC.

The CDR3 nucleotides are TGTGCCAGCAGTTCATCGCCGGGACCGGTGAAAACCTATGGCTACACCTTC. Its translation: CASSSSPGPVKTYGYTF. The rearrangement uses TRBV28 and TRBJ1-2, with D tentatively TRBD1 (5 bases). With 4 bases removed from V and 4 bases from J, the gap between germline ends came to 22 bases. This CDR3 has 17 amino acids. In germline, CDR1 is MDHEN, CDR2 SYDVKM.

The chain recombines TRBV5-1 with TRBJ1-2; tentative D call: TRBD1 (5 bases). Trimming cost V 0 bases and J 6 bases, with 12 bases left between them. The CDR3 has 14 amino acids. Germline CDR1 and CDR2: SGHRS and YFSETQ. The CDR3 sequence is CASSLAQGEHGYTF. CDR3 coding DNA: TGCGCCAGCAGCTTGGCCCAGGGAGAGCATGGCTACACCTTC.

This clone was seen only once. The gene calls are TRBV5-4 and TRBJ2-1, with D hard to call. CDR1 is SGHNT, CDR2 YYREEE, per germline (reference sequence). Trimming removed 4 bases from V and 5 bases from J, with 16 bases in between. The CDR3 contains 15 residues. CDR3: CASSPGPNGHNEQFF. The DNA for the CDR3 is TGTGCCAGCAGCCCGGGCCCGAACGGGCACAATGAGCAGTTCTTC. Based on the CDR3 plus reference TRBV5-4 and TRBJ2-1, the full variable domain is ETGVTQSPTHLIKTRGQQVTLRCSSQSGHNTVSWYQQALGQGPQFIFQYYREEENGRGNFPPRFSGLQFPNYSSELNVNALELDDSALYLCASSPGPNGHNEQFFGPGTRLTVL.

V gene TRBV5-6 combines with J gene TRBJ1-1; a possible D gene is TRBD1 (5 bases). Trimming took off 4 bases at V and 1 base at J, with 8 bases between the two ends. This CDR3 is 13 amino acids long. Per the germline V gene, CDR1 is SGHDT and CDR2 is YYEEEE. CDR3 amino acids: CASSTGTNTEAFF. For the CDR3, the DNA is TGTGCCAGCAGCACCGGGACGAACACTGAAGCTTTCTTT.

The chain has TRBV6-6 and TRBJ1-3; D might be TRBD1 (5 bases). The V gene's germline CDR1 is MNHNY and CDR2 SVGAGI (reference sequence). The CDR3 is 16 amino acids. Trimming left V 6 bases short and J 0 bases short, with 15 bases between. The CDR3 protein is CASRETGTSSGNTIYF. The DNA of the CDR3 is TGTGCCAGCAGAGAAACCGGGACCAGCTCTGGAAACACCATATATTTT.